The 15 T cell receptor beta chains below come from one sample, sequenced in a study of blood T cells in healthy people across ages. For the second PCR, which ran for 7 to 11 cycles, a sample-barcoded 5' primer and a J-beta primer mix were used. In TCRdb, the 5' RACE reads were re-called with MiXCR into one record per CDR3 protein. The sample shows roughly 800,000 distinct CDR3 sequences, about 48% of them seen only once. Sequencing was done on a sample of blood. The source is an elderly man in good health.

The rearrangement uses TRBV28 and TRBJ2-1; either TRBD1 or TRBD2 may fit D (5 bases each). CDR1 is MDHEN, CDR2 SYDVKM, per germline. The CDR3 contains 16 residues. Trimming pared 6 bases from V and 2 bases from J, leaving 17 bases between. The DNA of the CDR3 is TGTGCCAGCAGGTTACCGGCAGGGACGCCCTACAATGAGCAGTTCTTC. This translates into CASRLPAGTPYNEQFF.

V is TRBV11-2 and J is TRBJ2-3; 7 bases are shared with TRBD2. The CDR3 is made up of 16 amino acids. CDR1 is SGHAT, CDR2 FQNNGV, per germline. J lost 3 bases, V lost 6 bases, and 12 bases had no gene match. The CDR3 bases are TGTGCCAGCAGTGGGGCTGACGGGAGGATAACAGATACGCAGTATTTT. As protein: CASSGADGRITDTQYF.

The chain recombines TRBV6-5 with TRBJ1-2; D is possibly TRBD1 (5 bases). The ends were cut back, 5 bases at V and 8 bases at J, with 12 bases in the middle. The CDR3 loop spans 12 amino acids. Germline CDR1 and CDR2: MNHEY and SVGAGI. Written as DNA, the CDR3 is TGTGCCAGCAGTGAAGGGGCGAGGGGCTACACCTTC. This gives the protein CASSEGARGYTF.

This sequence joins TRBV20-1 and TRBJ2-1; D gene uncertain. Trimming shortened V by 2 bases and J by 9 bases, and 14 bases separated the two germline ends. This CDR3 has 13 residues. Germline V gene data show CDR1 as DFQATT and CDR2 as SNEGSKA (reference sequence). DNA of the CDR3: TGCAGTGCTAGAAGCACTGGAGCTGGTGAGCAGTTCTTC. Translating gives CSARSTGAGEQFF.

On this clonotype: Sequence at one end of the junction differs from germline and may be a read error. The genes are TRBV6-2 or TRBV6-3 and TRBJ2-4, with D perhaps matching TRBD1 or TRBD2 (5 bases each). CDR1 is MNHEY and CDR2 is SVGEGT in the germline V gene. The CDR3 consists of 21 residues. CDR3 nucleotides: TGTGTCAGCAGTTACGTCGCAGGGCAATCCTTGGAGGCACTAGCCAAAAACATTCAGTACTTC. This gives the protein CVSSYVAGQSLEALAKNIQYF.

This clonotype has only one observation. This chain uses TRBV20-1 with TRBJ2-5; D perhaps matches TRBD1 (6 bases). Germline V gives CDR1 DFQATT, CDR2 SNEGSKA (reference sequence). V was clipped by 7 bases and J by 1 base, with 10 bases between them. CDR3 length: 12 amino acids. The CDR3 region is CSGAGAQETQYF. The CDR3, as DNA: TGCAGTGGGGCAGGGGCCCAAGAGACCCAGTACTTC.

This clonotype was counted between two and nine times. The V and J genes are TRBV9 and TRBJ1-2; D remains ambiguous. V lost 0 bases and J lost 3, with 12 bases in between. CDR1 is SGDLS, CDR2 YYNGEE, per germline. CDR3 length: 15 residues. Here the CDR3 reads CASSVGSRLYYGYTF. As DNA, the CDR3 is TGTGCCAGCAGCGTAGGTTCCAGGCTTTACTATGGCTACACCTTC.

The rearrangement joins TRBV14 to TRBJ2-3; D might be TRBD1 or TRBD2, each matching 5 bases. The CDR3 consists of 17 residues. Germline loops: CDR1 SGHDN, CDR2 FVKESK. Between the trimmed V and J ends, which lost 0 bases and 14 bases, there was a span of 27 bases. CDR3 nucleotides: TGTGCCAGCAGCCAAGAGTCGGCCGCGAGGGGTCACAGATACGCGTATTTT. As protein: CASSQESAARGHRYAYF.

The DNA for the CDR3 is TGTGCCAGCAGCAACGATGGTGATCCCTACGAGCAGTACTTC. The encoded protein is CASSNDGDPYEQYF. The rearrangement links TRBV21-1 to TRBJ2-4. The DNA end lines up better with TRBJ2-7; the J call may be wrong. TRBV21-1 is assigned pseudogene status. The CDR3 totals 14 residues.

This clonotype showed up many times. This chain joins TRBV13 and TRBJ2-7, with 7 positions matching TRBD2. The ends lost 7 bases at V and 7 bases at J; junction bases unmatched: 10. Germline assignment: CDR1 PRHDT and CDR2 FYEKMQ (reference sequence). CDR3 length: 13 amino acids. CDR3 sequence reads: CASTGGGPSEQYF. The CDR3 nucleotides read TGTGCCAGCACCGGGGGAGGGCCGTCGGAGCAGTACTTC.

The chain uses TRBV20-1 and TRBJ2-5; 7 bases are a match to TRBD2. The CDR3 has 15 amino acids. V shed 4 bases and J 5 bases; nucleotides not matched to a gene: 13. CDR1 and CDR2 (germline): DFQATT, SNEGSKA (reference sequence). The CDR3 DNA follows: TGCAGTGCTAAACGGTCTAGCGGTAGTTGGGAGACCCAGTACTTC. Protein sequence: CSAKRSSGSWETQYF.

V gene TRBV28 combines with J gene TRBJ2-3, with D possibly being TRBD1 or TRBD2 (5 bases each). The CDR3 runs 18 residues. V dropped 3 bases and J dropped 0 bases, with 19 bases sitting between them. The germline CDR1 and CDR2 sequences are MDHEN and SYDVKM. Here the CDR3 reads CASSFAPWLGGSTDTQYF. In nucleotides, the CDR3 is TGTGCCAGCAGTTTTGCCCCATGGCTTGGGGGAAGCACAGATACGCAGTATTTT.

The chain employs TRBV24-1 and TRBJ2-7; perhaps D is TRBD1 or TRBD2 (5 bases each). TRBJ2-1 matches the DNA end more closely, so the J call is doubtful. The CDR3 consists of 16 residues. Germline V gene lookup returns CDR1 KGHDR and CDR2 SFDVKD. DNA of the CDR3: TGTGCCACCAGTGATTTCGGAGACACAGGTTCGGGGGAGCAGTTCTTC. Its protein is CATSDFGDTGSGEQFF.

The V call is TRBV6-5, the J call TRBJ2-1, with unresolved D. Trimming shortened V by 6 bases and J by 7 bases, and 16 bases separated the two germline ends. CDR1 and CDR2 from the germline V gene are MNHEY and SVGAGI. The CDR3 contains 14 residues. The CDR3 DNA reads TGTGCCAGCAGGATTGGGGAACTGAGGAATGAGCAGTTCTTC. Its translation: CASRIGELRNEQFF.

The chain links TRBV15 to TRBJ2-3; 8 bases line up with TRBD2. The CDR3 runs to 16 residues. CDR1 is LNHNV, CDR2 YYDKDF, per germline (reference sequence). V shed 0 bases, J shed 2 bases, and the junction held 4 bases outside the gene matches. The CDR3 region has the DNA TGTGCCACCAGCAGAGATGTAGCGGGATCCACAGATACGCAGTATTTT. This sequence encodes CATSRDVAGSTDTQYF.